This T cell receptor (beta chain) was recovered during a study of technical replicates of blood from a handful of donors. Sequencing was performed with immunoSEQ multiplex PCR; in TCRdb, only in-frame clones are kept and a portion is missing. The repertoire holds about 60,000 clones, with 80% to 90% as singletons. CDR3 length equals 19 residues. Trimming at V came to 6 bases and at J to 3 bases, leaving 17 bases not matched to a gene. Germline V lookup: CDR1 LGHNA, CDR2 YSLEER. The sample comprised PBMCs. This TCR was recovered from a human donor in good health. Some clones in this sample may be carry-over from other donors' samples. This rearrangement joins TRBV4-3 to TRBJ2-4; 10 bases agree with TRBD1. The CDR3 DNA reads TGCGCCAGCAGTGAGGACAGGGGGGCGAGAAACGGGGGCAAAAACATTCAGTACTTC. Its protein product is CASSEDRGARNGGKNIQYF.